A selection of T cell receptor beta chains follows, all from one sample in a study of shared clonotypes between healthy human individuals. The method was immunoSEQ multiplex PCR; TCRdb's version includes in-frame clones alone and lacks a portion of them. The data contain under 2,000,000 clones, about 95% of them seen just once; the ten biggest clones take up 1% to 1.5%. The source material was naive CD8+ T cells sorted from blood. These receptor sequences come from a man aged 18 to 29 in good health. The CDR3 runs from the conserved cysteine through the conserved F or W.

cdr3_aa: CASNCLPETQYF; j_call: TRBJ2-5; v_call: TRBV21-1
cdr3_aa: CASSLVQGAIEAFF; j_call: TRBJ1-1; v_call: TRBV7-9
cdr3_aa: CSVPSNYGYTF; j_call: TRBJ1-2; v_call: TRBV29-1
cdr3_aa: CASSLVPGQGLYEQYF; j_call: TRBJ2-7; v_call: TRBV7-9
cdr3_aa: CASSLALTGDHEQYF; j_call: TRBJ2-7; v_call: TRBV5-4
cdr3_aa: CASSPPLELAGGINEQFF; j_call: TRBJ2-1; v_call: TRBV7-8
cdr3_aa: CASSFVAGVVPNTQYF; j_call: TRBJ2-3; v_call: TRBV28
cdr3_aa: CASSDESTGFDGYTF; j_call: TRBJ1-2; v_call: TRBV6-5
cdr3_aa: CATSRATGADTEAFF; j_call: TRBJ1-1; v_call: TRBV15
cdr3_aa: CASSPSAGHSNQPQHF; j_call: TRBJ1-5; v_call: TRBV27
cdr3_aa: CASSIYDGTDTQYF; j_call: TRBJ2-3; v_call: TRBV19
cdr3_aa: CASSYSPGYNSPLHF; j_call: TRBJ1-6; v_call: TRBV6-6
cdr3_aa: CASNPRGEPYEQYF; j_call: TRBJ2-7; v_call: TRBV9
cdr3_aa: CASSGYVGQYNEKLFF; j_call: TRBJ1-4; v_call: TRBV7-9
cdr3_aa: CASSFSNSQIEKLFF; j_call: TRBJ1-4; v_call: TRBV27
cdr3_aa: CASSLGQPAGYTF; j_call: TRBJ1-2; v_call: TRBV6-5
cdr3_aa: CASSSSGSQETQYF; j_call: TRBJ2-5; v_call: TRBV7-9
cdr3_aa: CASSPETETDTQYF; j_call: TRBJ2-3; v_call: TRBV11-2
cdr3_aa: CASSITSSGELFF; j_call: TRBJ2-2; v_call: TRBV11-3
cdr3_aa: CAIRGEGGYEQYF; j_call: TRBJ2-7; v_call: TRBV10-3
cdr3_aa: CASSSLTGSTEAFF; j_call: TRBJ1-1; v_call: TRBV5-1
cdr3_aa: CASSEFDTQYF; j_call: TRBJ2-3; v_call: TRBV9
cdr3_aa: CASGLGQEQYF; j_call: TRBJ2-7; v_call: TRBV12-5
cdr3_aa: CSVVVVTGLPDTQYF; j_call: TRBJ2-3; v_call: TRBV29-1
cdr3_aa: CAISSEIRETQYF; j_call: TRBJ2-5; v_call: TRBV10-3
cdr3_aa: CASSLEGRETDTQYF; j_call: TRBJ2-3; v_call: TRBV11-3
cdr3_aa: CASSLEPSGSIYEQYF; j_call: TRBJ2-7; v_call: TRBV5-1
cdr3_aa: CASRLVPEGTDTQYF; j_call: TRBJ2-3; v_call: TRBV6-5
cdr3_aa: CASSYSVGQEADEQYF; j_call: TRBJ2-7; v_call: TRBV6-5
cdr3_aa: CASSQDRDQETQYF; j_call: TRBJ2-5; v_call: TRBV4-3
cdr3_aa: CASSLDRTYEQYF; j_call: TRBJ2-7; v_call: TRBV5-1
cdr3_aa: CASSLGWGTPNYGYTF; j_call: TRBJ1-2; v_call: TRBV28
cdr3_aa: CASSPREDRTNYGYTF; j_call: TRBJ1-2; v_call: TRBV18
cdr3_aa: CASSHSQGTYSLDEQFF; j_call: TRBJ2-1; v_call: TRBV4-1
cdr3_aa: CASTRGGLSYEQYF; j_call: TRBJ2-7; v_call: TRBV10-3
cdr3_aa: CASSENWDEQYF; j_call: TRBJ2-7; v_call: TRBV5-4
cdr3_aa: CASSQVAGGETQYF; j_call: TRBJ2-5; v_call: TRBV4-3
cdr3_aa: CASSHYTRGETQYF; j_call: TRBJ2-5; v_call: TRBV4-3
cdr3_aa: CASSQTGTGVGELFF; j_call: TRBJ2-2; v_call: TRBV7-9
cdr3_aa: CASSDRVRSGNTIYF; j_call: TRBJ1-3; v_call: TRBV11-2
cdr3_aa: CASSKRLNYEQYF; j_call: TRBJ2-7; v_call: TRBV25-1
cdr3_aa: CASSRPTAPDEQYF; j_call: TRBJ2-7; v_call: TRBV7-9
cdr3_aa: CASSSSLPYSGNTIYF; j_call: TRBJ1-3; v_call: TRBV7-9
cdr3_aa: CASSQVPGQMNTEAFF; j_call: TRBJ1-1; v_call: TRBV4-1
cdr3_aa: CASSFFPGEGYNEQFF; j_call: TRBJ2-1; v_call: TRBV6-5
cdr3_aa: CASSLASGVYNEQFF; j_call: TRBJ2-1; v_call: TRBV5-1
cdr3_aa: CASSLGRGYEQYF; j_call: TRBJ2-7; v_call: TRBV11-2
cdr3_aa: CATSRPSGDRGTDTQYF; j_call: TRBJ2-3; v_call: TRBV15